One and the same sample provided the 22 T cell receptor beta chains below, sequenced in a study of cytomegalovirus exposure and HLA in healthy donors. TCRdb's copy holds only in-frame clones and misses some; the assay was immunoSEQ multiplex PCR. The sample records more than 60,000 clones, approximately 97% being singletons. Sequenced: PBMCs. These TCRs come from a woman aged 18-29 years in good health and CMV-seropositive.

The chain uses TRBV28 and TRBJ2-7; D is perhaps TRBD1 (5 bases). The germline V and J ends were trimmed by 5 bases and 5 bases, with 16 bases remaining between them. This CDR3 comprises 14 residues. CDR1 and CDR2 (germline): MDHEN, SYDVKM. CDR3 DNA sequence: TGTGCCAGCAGTACACGGACAAGAATCGACGAGCAGTACTTC. Amino acid sequence: CASSTRTRIDEQYF.

The chain links TRBV19 to TRBJ2-1; 9 bases align to TRBD2. Germline values: CDR1 LNHDA, CDR2 SQIVND (reference sequence). The CDR3 length is 15 residues. Trimming took 5 bases from V and 5 from J; bases not matched to a gene: 7. CDR3 nucleotides: TGTGCCAGTAGTCCTAGCGGGAACGTGAACAATGAGCAGTTCTTC. Translation gives CASSPSGNVNNEQFF.

This clone was detected only once. The chain carries TRBV2 and TRBJ1-1; weak D call: TRBD1 (5 bases). CDR1 and CDR2 (germline): SNHLY, FYNNEI. V was cut by 3 bases and J by 1 base, with 18 bases left in between. CDR3 length: 17 amino acids. CDR3 residues: CASSEFRGGRRNTEAFF. The CDR3 DNA follows: TGTGCCAGCAGTGAGTTTCGGGGGGGAAGAAGGAACACTGAAGCTTTCTTT. Together with reference TRBV2 and TRBJ1-1, the CDR3 gives the full variable domain: EPEVTQTPSHQVTQMGQEVILRCVPISNHLYFYWYRQILGQKVEFLVSFYNNEISEKSEIFDDQFSVERPDGSNFTLKIRSTKLEDSAMYFCASSEFRGGRRNTEAFFGQGTRLTVV.

The V and J genes are TRBV10-3 and TRBJ2-1, with 9 bases identical to TRBD2. Germline lookup yields CDR1 ENHRY and CDR2 SYGVKD. This CDR3 spans 16 amino acids. J gave up 0 bases and V 6 bases, and 6 bases lay outside the gene matches. This chain's CDR3 is CAIRVSSGSSYNEQFF. In nucleotides, the CDR3 is TGTGCCATCAGAGTGAGTAGCGGGAGCTCCTACAATGAGCAGTTCTTC.

The gene calls are TRBV9 and TRBJ2-5; D is undetermined. From germline, CDR1 is SGDLS and CDR2 YYNGEE. This CDR3 is built from 12 residues. The CDR3 sequence: CFAVVAKETQYF. DNA for the CDR3: TGTTTTGCCGTGGTCGCTAAAGAGACCCAGTACTTC.

The J gene is TRBJ1-1, the V gene TRBV6-5, with D possibly being TRBD1 (5 bases). This CDR3 region has 14 residues. Between the trimmed V and J ends, which lost 0 bases and 6 bases, there was a span of 11 bases. Germline V gene sequence: CDR1 MNHEY, CDR2 SVGAGI. The CDR3 loop reads CASSYSGGGAEAFF. The CDR3 coding sequence is TGTGCCAGCAGTTACTCCGGGGGGGGAGCTGAAGCTTTCTTT.

This rearrangement joins TRBV5-1 to TRBJ2-3, with 14 positions matching TRBD2. The germline CDR1 and CDR2 sequences are SGHRS and YFSETQ. V trimming: 1 base; J trimming: 0 bases; junction bases outside the gene matches: 22. The CDR3 sequence is 24 residues long. The CDR3 DNA sequence: TGCGCCAGCAGCTTGCCGACTAGCGGGAGGGATCCCCTAGAGCCCGTCCCAAGCACAGATACGCAGTATTTT. Amino acids: CASSLPTSGRDPLEPVPSTDTQYF.

The chain recombines TRBV5-4 with TRBJ1-2; no firm D call. Germline values: CDR1 SGHNT, CDR2 YYREEE (reference sequence). The V end was cut by 2 bases, the J end by 1 base, with 12 bases between. The CDR3 extends over 15 amino acids. CDR3 nucleotide sequence: TGTGCCAGCAGCTTATTGGCCATCCTTAACTATGGCTACACCTTC. It is translated as CASSLLAILNYGYTF.

The chain is built from TRBV5-1 and TRBJ2-3, with 11 bases lining up with TRBD2. After removal of 2 bases from V and 3 bases from J, the junction contained 5 bases not matched to a gene. Looked up from germline, CDR1 is SGHRS and CDR2 is YFSETQ. The CDR3 loop spans 16 amino acids. The CDR3 loop reads CASSFTLAGGTDTQYF. CDR3 DNA: TGCGCCAGCAGCTTTACCCTAGCGGGAGGTACAGATACGCAGTATTTT.

The genes are TRBV6-1 and TRBJ1-4, with no clear D. Trimming cost V 2 bases and J 8 bases, with 12 bases left between them. This CDR3 has 14 residues. Germline lookup yields CDR1 MNHNS and CDR2 SASEGT. This CDR3 reads CASSEYAGPEKLFF. Here the CDR3 DNA reads TGTGCCAGCAGTGAATATGCAGGCCCCGAAAAACTGTTTTTT.

The gene calls are TRBV19 and TRBJ2-7; the D gene is possibly TRBD1 (6 bases). The CDR3 runs to 16 residues. Trimming removed 5 bases from V and 0 bases from J, with 17 bases in between. Germline loops: CDR1 LNHDA, CDR2 SQIVND (reference sequence). The DNA for the CDR3 is TGTGCCAGTAGTTCCCGACAGGACAGCAGCTCCTACGAGCAGTACTTC. It codes for CASSSRQDSSSYEQYF.

The rearrangement joins TRBV13 to TRBJ1-4; 10 bases are shared with TRBD1. The CDR3 contains 15 residues. Germline loops: CDR1 PRHDT, CDR2 FYEKMQ (reference sequence). V lost 2 bases and J lost 5; bases outside the gene matches: 2. CDR3 protein: CASSLSGQGNEKLFF. Here the CDR3 DNA reads TGTGCCAGCAGCTTATCGGGACAGGGGAATGAAAAACTGTTTTTT.

J is TRBJ2-3 and V is TRBV19, with D unresolved. The CDR3 spans 14 residues. The germline V gene encodes CDR1 LNHDA and CDR2 SQIVND (reference sequence). The V and J ends lost 4 bases and 3 bases respectively, with 11 bases between them. CDR3 nucleotide sequence: TGTGCCAGTAGTAGTTTGAAAGAGACAGATACGCAGTATTTT. Translating gives CASSSLKETDTQYF.

The V and J genes are TRBV2 and TRBJ2-3; D perhaps matches TRBD2 (5 bases). Germline V gives CDR1 SNHLY, CDR2 FYNNEI. The CDR3 length is 12 residues. Trimming stripped 1 base from V and 7 bases from J, with 6 bases between. CDR3 residues: CASSEGGNTQYF. The CDR3 DNA follows: TGTGCCAGCAGTGAAGGAGGGAATACGCAGTATTTT.

The chain has TRBV30 and TRBJ2-1, with 10 bases that match TRBD2. Germline V gives CDR1 GTSNPN, CDR2 SVGIG (reference sequence). This CDR3 spans 17 amino acids. Unmatched junction bases numbered 13, after V lost 2 bases and J lost 6 bases. The CDR3 DNA sequence: TGTGCCTGGAGTCGTACTAGCGGGGTAAGATGGGGCAATGAGCAGTTCTTC. Encoded protein: CAWSRTSGVRWGNEQFF. The variable domain in full, completed from reference TRBV30 and TRBJ2-1, reads SQTIHQWPATLVQPVGSPLSLECTVEGTSNPNLYWYRQAAGRGLQLLFYSVGIGQISSEVPQNLSASRPQDRQFILSSKKLLLSDSGFYLCAWSRTSGVRWGNEQFFGPGTRLTVL.

The chain combines TRBV21-1 with TRBJ2-5; the table's D gene call, TRBD1, was not cross checked with the DNA. TRBV21-1 counts as a pseudogene. The CDR3 covers 13 residues. Here the CDR3 reads CASSQGFQETQYF. CDR3 nucleotide sequence: TGTGCCAGCAGTCAGGGTTTCCAAGAGACCCAGTACTTC.

This clone occurred once. The rearrangement links TRBV6-5 to TRBJ1-5, with 11 bases identical to TRBD1. This CDR3 spans 14 amino acids. Looked up from germline, CDR1 is MNHEY and CDR2 is SVGAGI. The J segment lost 4 bases and the V segment lost 5 bases, leaving 1 base of the junction unmatched. CDR3 bases: TGTGCCAGCAGTCGGGACAGGGGGAATCAGCCCCAGCATTTT. It yields the protein CASSRDRGNQPQHF.

This clone was detected only once. The rearrangement links TRBV9 to TRBJ1-1; D possibly corresponds to TRBD1 (6 bases). With 0 bases removed from V and 3 bases from J, the gap between germline ends came to 9 bases. Germline lookup yields CDR1 SGDLS and CDR2 YYNGEE. The CDR3 extends over 14 amino acids. The CDR3 nucleotides read TGTGCCAGCAGCGTAGCAGGGGTCGACACTGAAGCTTTCTTT. Residues: CASSVAGVDTEAFF.

The V call is TRBV28, the J call TRBJ1-4; 7 positions match TRBD1. The CDR3 length is 18 residues. J lost 0 bases, V lost 5 bases, and 12 bases had no gene match. CDR1 and CDR2 (germline): MDHEN, SYDVKM. CDR3 sequence (DNA): TGTGCCAGCAGTACACCCCGGACAGGATTAGCAACTAATGAAAAACTGTTTTTT. Its translation: CASSTPRTGLATNEKLFF.

V and J are TRBV6-5 and TRBJ2-5, with 7 bases that match TRBD1. CDR3 length equals 14 residues. The germline V gene encodes CDR1 MNHEY and CDR2 SVGAGI. V trimming: 5 bases; J trimming: 5 bases; junction bases outside the gene matches: 8. As DNA, the CDR3 is TGTGCCAGCAGTAACAGGGGTTTCGGGGAGACCCAGTACTTC. This translates into CASSNRGFGETQYF.

CDR3 protein: CASSHQGRGMSGNEQYF. In DNA, the CDR3 is TGTGCCAGCAGCCATCAGGGGCGCGGAATGAGCGGCAACGAGCAGTACTTC. V gene TRBV13 combines with J gene TRBJ2-7, with D maybe TRBD1 (6 bases). Germline loops: CDR1 PRHDT, CDR2 FYEKMQ (reference sequence). Trimming shortened V by 5 bases and J by 5 bases, and 25 bases separated the two germline ends. CDR3 length: 17 residues.

This chain connects TRBV6-1 to TRBJ1-5, with D possibly matching TRBD1 (5 bases). The CDR3 sequence is 16 residues long. Trimming removed 2 bases at V and 7 bases at J, with 18 bases between. In germline, CDR1 is MNHNS, CDR2 SASEGT. CDR3 sequence: CASSESLSGNRQPQHF. CDR3 nucleotides: TGTGCCAGCAGTGAATCATTATCAGGGAACAGGCAGCCCCAGCATTTT.